The rows below give T cell receptor beta chains drawn from one sample of a study of blood T cell repertoires in COVID-19. Profiling relied on immunoSEQ multiplex PCR, and the TCRdb table lists in-frame clones only, not all of them. Altogether about 140,000 clones are present, around 86% being singletons, with the ten largest covering roughly 5.4%. The material sequenced was peripheral blood. These receptors all come from a human donor in a cohort sampled during active COVID-19. CDR3s include the opening cysteine and the closing phenylalanine or tryptophan. The D gene is left open where the match is weak. Not all rows give a size; the values are once, few, many and, for expanded clones, a class.

>TRBV9|-|-|TRBJ2-1
TGTGCCAGCAGCGTAGCGGGGGACTTAGGCGATGAGCAGTTCTTC
CASSVAGDLGDEQFF
>TRBV7-8|-|-|TRBJ1-2
TGTGCCAGCAGTCGGGGGGGGGCCTATGGCTACACCTTC
CASSRGGAYGYTF
>TRBV28|few|-|TRBJ1-1
TGTGCCAGCAGCCGACTAGGGTACCAGGGTGAAGCTTTCTTT
CASSRLGYQGEAFF
>TRBV7-9|once|TRBD1|TRBJ2-5
TGTGCCAGCAGCTCGGAGACAGGGTTGCAAGAGACCCAGTACTTC
CASSSETGLQETQYF
>TRBV6-5|-|-|TRBJ1-2
TGTGCCACCGCGGGACTCCCCATTTCTAACTATGGCTACACCTTC
CATAGLPISNYGYTF
>TRBV19|-|TRBD1|TRBJ1-1
TGTGCCAGTAGTCCCAGGGGGACAAACACTGAAGCTTTCTTT
CASSPRGTNTEAFF
>TRBV2|-|TRBD1|TRBJ1-5
TGTGCCAGCAGTTACAGGGGAGTGCGACAGCCCCAGCATTTT
CASSYRGVRQPQHF
>TRBV28|-|-|TRBJ1-6
TGTGCCAGCAGTTTATCGGTGGGACTTGGCTCCTATAATTCACCCCTCCACTTT
CASSLSVGLGSYNSPLHF
>TRBV7-6|-|TRBD2|TRBJ2-1
TGTGCCAGCAGCTCCTACACACTAGCGGGAGATCCCAATGAGCAGTTCTTC
CASSSYTLAGDPNEQFF
>TRBV7-8|-|TRBD1|TRBJ2-5
TGTGCCAGCAGCCTACGACGAGGGACAGCCTACCAAGAGACCCAGTACTTC
CASSLRRGTAYQETQYF
>TRBV7-2|-|-|TRBJ2-7
TGTGCCAGCAGCCCGGGAACAGTCTCCTACGAGCAGTACTTC
CASSPGTVSYEQYF
>TRBV28|-|-|TRBJ1-1
TGTGCCAGCAGCCGTCGACAGTACACTGAAGCTTTCTTT
CASSRRQYTEAFF